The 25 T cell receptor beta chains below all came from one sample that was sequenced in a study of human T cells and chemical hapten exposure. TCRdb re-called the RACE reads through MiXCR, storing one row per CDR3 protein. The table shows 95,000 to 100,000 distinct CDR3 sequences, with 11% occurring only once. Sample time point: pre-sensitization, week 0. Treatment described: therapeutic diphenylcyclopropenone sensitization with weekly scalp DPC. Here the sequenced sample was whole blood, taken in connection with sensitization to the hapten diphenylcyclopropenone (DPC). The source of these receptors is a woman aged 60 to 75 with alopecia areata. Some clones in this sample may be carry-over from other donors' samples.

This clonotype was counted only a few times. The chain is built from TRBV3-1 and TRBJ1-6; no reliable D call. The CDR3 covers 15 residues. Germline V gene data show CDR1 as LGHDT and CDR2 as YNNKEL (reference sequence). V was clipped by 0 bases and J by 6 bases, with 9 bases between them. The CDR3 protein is CASSQERRFNSPLHF. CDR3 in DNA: TGTGCCAGCAGCCAAGAACGACGGTTTAATTCACCCCTCCACTTT. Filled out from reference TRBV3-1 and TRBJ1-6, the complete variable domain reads DTAVSQTPKYLVTQMGNDKSIKCEQNLGHDTMYWYKQDSKKFLKIMFSYNNKELIINETVPNRFSPKSPDKAHLNLHINSLELGDSAVYFCASSQERRFNSPLHFGNGTRLTVT.

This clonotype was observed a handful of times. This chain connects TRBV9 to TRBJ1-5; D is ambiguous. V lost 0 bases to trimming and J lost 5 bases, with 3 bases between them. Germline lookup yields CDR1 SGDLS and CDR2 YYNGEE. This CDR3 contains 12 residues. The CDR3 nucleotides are TGTGCCAGCAGCGTAGGGTATCAGCCCCAGCATTTT. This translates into CASSVGYQPQHF.

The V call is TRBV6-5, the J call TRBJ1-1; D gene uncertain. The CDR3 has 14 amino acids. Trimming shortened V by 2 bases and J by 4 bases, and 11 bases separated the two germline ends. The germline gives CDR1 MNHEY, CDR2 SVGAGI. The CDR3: CASSYTRRRTEAFF. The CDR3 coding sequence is TGTGCCAGCAGTTACACACGGCGCCGCACTGAAGCTTTCTTT.

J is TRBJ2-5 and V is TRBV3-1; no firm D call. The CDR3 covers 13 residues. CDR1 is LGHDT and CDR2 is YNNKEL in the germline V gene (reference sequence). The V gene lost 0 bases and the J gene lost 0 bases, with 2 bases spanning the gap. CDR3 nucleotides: TGTGCCAGCAGCCAAGAACACCAAGAGACCCAGTACTTC. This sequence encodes CASSQEHQETQYF.

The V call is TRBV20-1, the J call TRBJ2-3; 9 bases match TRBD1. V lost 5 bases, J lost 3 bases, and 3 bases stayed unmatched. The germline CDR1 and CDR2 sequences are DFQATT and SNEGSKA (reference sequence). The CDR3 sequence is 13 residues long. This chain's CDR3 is CSAGDRETDTQYF. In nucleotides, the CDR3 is TGCAGTGCTGGGGACAGGGAAACAGATACGCAGTATTTT.

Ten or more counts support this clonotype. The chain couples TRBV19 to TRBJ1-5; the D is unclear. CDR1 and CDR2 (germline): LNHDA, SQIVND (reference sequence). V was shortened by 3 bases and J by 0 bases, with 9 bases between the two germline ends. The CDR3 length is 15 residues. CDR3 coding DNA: TGTGCCAGTAGTATCCTGATATATAGCAATCAGCCCCAGCATTTT. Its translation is CASSILIYSNQPQHF.

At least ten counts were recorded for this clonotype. As DNA, the CDR3 is TGTGCCAGCAGCTTGACATCGGAACAGGAAGCTTTCTTT. Protein: CASSLTSEQEAFF. V and J are TRBV5-5 and TRBJ1-1; D unresolved. With 1 base removed from V and 8 bases from J, the gap between germline ends came to 12 bases. Germline-derived CDR1 and CDR2 are SGHKS and YYEKEE (reference sequence). The CDR3 spans 13 residues.

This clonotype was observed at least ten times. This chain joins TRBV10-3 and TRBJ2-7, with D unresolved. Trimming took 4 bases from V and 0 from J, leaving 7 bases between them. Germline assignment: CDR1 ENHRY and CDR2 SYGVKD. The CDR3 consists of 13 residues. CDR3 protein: CAISARDSYEQYF. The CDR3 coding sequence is TGTGCCATCAGTGCAAGAGACTCCTACGAGCAGTACTTC.

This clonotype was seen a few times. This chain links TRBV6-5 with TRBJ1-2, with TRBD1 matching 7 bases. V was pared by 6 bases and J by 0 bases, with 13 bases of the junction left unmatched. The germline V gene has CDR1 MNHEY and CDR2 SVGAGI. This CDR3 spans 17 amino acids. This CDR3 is CASSPRQGGLTNYGYTF. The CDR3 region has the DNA TGTGCCAGCAGCCCGAGACAGGGAGGCCTAACTAACTATGGCTACACCTTC.

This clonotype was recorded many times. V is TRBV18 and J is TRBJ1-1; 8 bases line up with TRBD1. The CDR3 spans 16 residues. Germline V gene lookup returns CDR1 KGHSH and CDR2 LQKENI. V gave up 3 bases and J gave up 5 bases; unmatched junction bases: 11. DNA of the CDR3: TGTGCCAGCTCACCTTTCGAGGACAGGGTAGGGACTGAAGCTTTCTTT. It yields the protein CASSPFEDRVGTEAFF.

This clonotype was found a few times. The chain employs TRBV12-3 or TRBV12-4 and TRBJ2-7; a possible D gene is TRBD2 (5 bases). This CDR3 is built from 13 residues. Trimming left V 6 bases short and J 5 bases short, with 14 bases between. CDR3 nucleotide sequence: TGTGCCAGCAGCAATTTACTAGTTGACGAGCAGTACTTC. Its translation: CASSNLLVDEQYF.

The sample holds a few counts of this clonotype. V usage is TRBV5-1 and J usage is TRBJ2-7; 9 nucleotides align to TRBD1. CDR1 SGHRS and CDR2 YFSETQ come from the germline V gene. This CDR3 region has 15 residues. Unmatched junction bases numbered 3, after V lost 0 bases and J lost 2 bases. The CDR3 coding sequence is TGCGCCAGCAGCTTGGGCGGGACAGGGACCTACGAGCAGTACTTC. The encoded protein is CASSLGGTGTYEQYF.

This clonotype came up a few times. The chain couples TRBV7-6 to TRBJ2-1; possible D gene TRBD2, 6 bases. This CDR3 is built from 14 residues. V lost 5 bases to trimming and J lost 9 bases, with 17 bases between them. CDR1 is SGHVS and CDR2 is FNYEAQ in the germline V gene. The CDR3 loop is CASSVMTRRGEQFF. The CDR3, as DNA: TGTGCCAGCAGCGTAATGACTAGGAGGGGTGAGCAGTTCTTC.

CDR3 sequence: CASSQRIDSPLHF. For the CDR3, the DNA is TGTGCCAGCAGCCAACGGATCGATTCACCCCTCCACTTT. The chain couples TRBV3-1 to TRBJ1-6, with unresolved D. The CDR3 length is 13 residues. Germline V CDR1 and CDR2: LGHDT, YNNKEL (reference sequence). Trimming pared 2 bases from V and 8 bases from J, leaving 7 bases between.

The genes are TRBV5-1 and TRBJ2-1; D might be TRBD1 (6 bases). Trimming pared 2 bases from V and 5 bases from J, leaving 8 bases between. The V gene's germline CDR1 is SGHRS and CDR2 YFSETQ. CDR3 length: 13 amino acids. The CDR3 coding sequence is TGCGCCAGCAGCTTTAGGGACAACAATGAGCAGTTCTTC. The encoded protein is CASSFRDNNEQFF.

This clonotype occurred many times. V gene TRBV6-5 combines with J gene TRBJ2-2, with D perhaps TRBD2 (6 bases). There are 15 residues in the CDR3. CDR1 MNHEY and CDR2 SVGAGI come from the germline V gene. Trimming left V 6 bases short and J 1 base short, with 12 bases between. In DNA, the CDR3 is TGTGCCAGCAGCCGGAGGGTGGAGAACACCGGGGAGCTGTTTTTT. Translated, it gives CASSRRVENTGELFF.

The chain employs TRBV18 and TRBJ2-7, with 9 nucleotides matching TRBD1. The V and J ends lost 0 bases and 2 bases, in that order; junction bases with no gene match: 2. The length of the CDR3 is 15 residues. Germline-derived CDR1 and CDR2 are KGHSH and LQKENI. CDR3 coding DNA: TGTGCCAGCTCACCACCGGGGACAGGGCCCTACGAGCAGTACTTC. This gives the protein CASSPPGTGPYEQYF.

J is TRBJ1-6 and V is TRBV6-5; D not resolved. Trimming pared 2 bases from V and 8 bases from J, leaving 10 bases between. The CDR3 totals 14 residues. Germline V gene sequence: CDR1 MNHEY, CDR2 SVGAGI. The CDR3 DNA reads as TGTGCCAGCAGTTACCGTCAGGAAGATTCACCCCTCCACTTT. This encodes CASSYRQEDSPLHF.

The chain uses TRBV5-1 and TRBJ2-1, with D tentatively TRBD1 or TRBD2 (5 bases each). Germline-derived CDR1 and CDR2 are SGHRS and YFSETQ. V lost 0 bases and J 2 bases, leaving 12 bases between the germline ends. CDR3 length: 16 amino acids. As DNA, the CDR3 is TGCGCCAGCAGCTTGGACGGGGACCCACCCTACAATGAGCAGTTCTTC. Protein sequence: CASSLDGDPPYNEQFF.

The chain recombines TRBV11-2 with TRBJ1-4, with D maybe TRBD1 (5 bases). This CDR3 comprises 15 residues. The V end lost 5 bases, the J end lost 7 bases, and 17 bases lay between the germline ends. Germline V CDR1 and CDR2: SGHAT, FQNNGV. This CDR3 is CASSPEAGQSEKLFF. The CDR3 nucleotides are TGTGCCAGCAGCCCCGAGGCGGGGCAGAGTGAAAAACTGTTTTTT.

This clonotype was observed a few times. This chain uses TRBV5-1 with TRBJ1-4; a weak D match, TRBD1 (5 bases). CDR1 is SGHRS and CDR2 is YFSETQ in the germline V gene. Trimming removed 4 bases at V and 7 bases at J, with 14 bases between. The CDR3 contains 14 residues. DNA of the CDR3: TGCGCCAGCAGCAACCCAGGGTCGGGTGAAAAACTGTTTTTT. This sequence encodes CASSNPGSGEKLFF.

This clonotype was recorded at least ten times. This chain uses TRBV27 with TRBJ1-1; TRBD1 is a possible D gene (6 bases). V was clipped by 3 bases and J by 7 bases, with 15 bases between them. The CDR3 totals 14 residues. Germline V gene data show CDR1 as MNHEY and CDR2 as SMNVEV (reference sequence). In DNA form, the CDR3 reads TGTGCCAGCAGTTTGAGTCAGGGGTGGGGTGAAGCTTTCTTT. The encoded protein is CASSLSQGWGEAFF.

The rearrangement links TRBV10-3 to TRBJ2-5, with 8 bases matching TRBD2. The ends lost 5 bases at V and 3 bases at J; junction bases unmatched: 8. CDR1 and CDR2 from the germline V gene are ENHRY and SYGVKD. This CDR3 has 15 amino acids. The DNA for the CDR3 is TGTGCCATCAGTTACCGATCAGCGGGGGAAGAGACCCAGTACTTC. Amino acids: CAISYRSAGEETQYF.

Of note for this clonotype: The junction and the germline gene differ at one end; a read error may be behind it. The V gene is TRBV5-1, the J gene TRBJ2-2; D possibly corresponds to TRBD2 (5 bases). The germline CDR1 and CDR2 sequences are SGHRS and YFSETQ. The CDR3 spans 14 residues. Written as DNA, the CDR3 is TGCGCCAGCAGCTTGGACTGGGGAACCGGGGAGCTGTCTTTT. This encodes CASSLDWGTGELSF.

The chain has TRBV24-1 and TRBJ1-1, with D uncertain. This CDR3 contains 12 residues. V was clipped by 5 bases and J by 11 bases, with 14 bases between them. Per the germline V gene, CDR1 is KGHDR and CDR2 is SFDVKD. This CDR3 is CATSVSFNRAFF. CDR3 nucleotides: TGTGCCACCAGTGTCTCCTTTAACCGGGCTTTCTTT.